The 15 T cell receptor beta chains in this list originate from one sample, sequenced in a study of graft-versus-host responses after intestinal transplantation. The data were produced by immunoSEQ multiplex PCR, yet TCRdb's version contains in-frame clones alone and is incomplete. The data hold approximately 18,000 clones, with about 95% observed a single time. The specimen comprised PBMCs, sampled 23 days after intestinal transplant. These receptors originate from a human patient who received an intestinal transplant, so some T cells may come from the graft donor.

The chain combines TRBV5-6 with TRBJ1-4; D remains unclear. The V end lost 4 bases, the J end lost 0 bases, and 10 bases lay between the germline ends. This CDR3 region has 15 residues. Germline V gene sequence: CDR1 SGHDT, CDR2 YYEEEE. The CDR3 nucleotides read TGTGCCAGCAGCCCGCTAGTCGCAACTAATGAAAAACTGTTTTTT. Amino acids: CASSPLVATNEKLFF.

The V call is TRBV15, the J call TRBJ2-1; 10 bases align to TRBD2. Germline V CDR1 and CDR2: LNHNV, YYDKDF (reference sequence). The CDR3 has 16 residues. J lost 3 bases, V lost 0 bases, and 2 bases had no gene match. The CDR3 spells CATSRDRTSGYNEQFF. In DNA form, the CDR3 reads TGTGCCACCAGCAGAGATAGGACTAGCGGCTACAATGAGCAGTTCTTC.

The genes are TRBV30 and TRBJ2-3; no clear D. V gave up 4 bases and J gave up 0 bases, with 8 bases separating them. CDR1 is GTSNPN and CDR2 is SVGIG in the germline V gene (reference sequence). The CDR3 totals 13 residues. The CDR3 nucleotides read TGTGCCTGGAATAGGGTGAGCACAGATACGCAGTATTTT. It translates to CAWNRVSTDTQYF.

The chain couples TRBV29-1 to TRBJ2-3; TRBD2 aligns across 13 bases. Losses at the gene ends were 8 bases for V and 4 bases for J; bases not matched to a gene: 6. The CDR3 is 14 amino acids. CDR1 is SQVTM and CDR2 is ANQGSEA in the germline V gene. CDR3: CSTWTSGSPDTQYF. The CDR3 DNA reads as TGCAGCACCTGGACTAGCGGGAGCCCAGATACGCAGTATTTT.

V gene TRBV27 combines with J gene TRBJ2-5; 10 nucleotides line up with TRBD2. The J call is uncertain, as TRBJ2-7 better fits the DNA end. The CDR3 has 14 residues. The germline V gene has CDR1 MNHEY and CDR2 SMNVEV (reference sequence). CDR3 loop: CASSLAGVPYEQYF. In DNA, the CDR3 is TGTGCCAGCAGCCTAGCGGGAGTCCCCTACGAGCAGTACTTC.

The chain's CDR3 is CASSIVESPISEAFF. In DNA form, the CDR3 reads TGTGCCAGTAGTATAGTTGAGTCCCCGATAAGCGAAGCTTTCTTT. The genes are TRBV19 and TRBJ1-1, with D unclear. Trimming removed 1 base at V and 8 bases at J, with 17 bases between. The CDR3 is 15 residues long. Germline V gene sequence: CDR1 LNHDA, CDR2 SQIVND (reference sequence).

This sequence joins TRBV29-1 and TRBJ2-1; no reliable D call. This CDR3 is built from 16 residues. The germline V gene has CDR1 SQVTM and CDR2 ANQGSEA. V was pared by 6 bases and J by 7 bases, with 25 bases between. The chain's CDR3 is CSVDRRRAPVGNEQFF. In DNA, the CDR3 is TGCAGCGTGGACCGCCGACGAGCACCGGTTGGGAATGAGCAGTTCTTC.

The V gene is TRBV9, the J gene TRBJ2-2, with D unclear. Germline CDR1 and CDR2: SGDLS and YYNGEE. Trimming took 4 bases from V and 5 from J, leaving 9 bases between them. CDR3 size: 13 residues. CDR3 DNA: TGTGCCAGCAGCTCTCAAATGACCGGGGAGCTGTTTTTT. Protein product: CASSSQMTGELFF.

J is TRBJ2-5 and V is TRBV18; D is uncertain. Deletions cut 3 bases from V and 0 bases from J, with 5 bases between. The germline gives CDR1 KGHSH, CDR2 LQKENI. The length of the CDR3 is 13 residues. CDR3 DNA: TGTGCCAGCTCACCGCGAGACCAAGAGACCCAGTACTTC. As protein: CASSPRDQETQYF.

This chain uses TRBV7-6 with TRBJ1-1, with D perhaps matching TRBD1 (5 bases). Germline loops: CDR1 SGHVS, CDR2 FNYEAQ. This CDR3 has 15 amino acids. The ends were cut back, 5 bases at V and 5 bases at J, with 18 bases in the middle. The CDR3 spells CASSPLEGARTEAFF. The DNA for the CDR3 is TGTGCCAGCAGCCCACTCGAAGGGGCGAGAACTGAAGCTTTCTTT.

The DNA for the CDR3 is TGTGCCAGCAGCTTAACAGGAGACTCTGGAAACACCATATATTTT. It yields the protein CASSLTGDSGNTIYF. V and J are TRBV11-1 and TRBJ1-3, with D maybe TRBD1 (5 bases). Trimming cost V 2 bases and J 0 bases, with 8 bases left between them. Germline values: CDR1 SGHAT, CDR2 FQDESV (reference sequence). This CDR3 is built from 15 residues. Combining the CDR3 with reference TRBV11-1 and TRBJ1-3 gives the whole variable domain EAEVAQSPRYKITEKSQAVAFWCDPISGHATLYWYRQILGQGPELLVQFQDESVVDDSQLPKDRFSAERLKGVDSTLKIQPAELGDSAMYLCASSLTGDSGNTIYFGEGSWLTVV.

V gene TRBV11-2 combines with J gene TRBJ2-2; 8 bases agree with TRBD1. This CDR3 comprises 19 residues. Germline CDR1 is SGHAT and CDR2 is FQNNGV. J was trimmed by 4 bases and V by 2 bases; bases with no gene match: 15. CDR3 in amino acids: CASSLMGRGRGSTTGELFF. The DNA for the CDR3 is TGTGCCAGCAGCTTAATGGGCAGGGGGCGGGGTTCGACCACCGGGGAGCTGTTTTTT.

The V call is TRBV11-2, the J call TRBJ2-3, with D hard to call. Germline V gives CDR1 SGHAT, CDR2 FQNNGV. The CDR3 sequence is 15 residues long. Trimming shortened V by 1 base and J by 2 bases, and 10 bases separated the two germline ends. The CDR3 protein is CASSLVFSLTDTQYF. CDR3 sequence (DNA): TGTGCCAGCAGCTTAGTGTTTAGCCTCACAGATACGCAGTATTTT.

This chain links TRBV13 with TRBJ2-1; D gene unclear. Trimming left V 5 bases short and J 5 bases short, with 13 bases between. The CDR3 sequence is 14 residues long. Germline V gene data show CDR1 as PRHDT and CDR2 as FYEKMQ (reference sequence). The CDR3 DNA reads TGTGCCAGCAGCCCCATCACCAATCACAATGAGCAGTTCTTC. Translated, it gives CASSPITNHNEQFF.

This chain joins TRBV7-7 and TRBJ2-1; 11 bases match TRBD1. The germline V gene has CDR1 SSHAT and CDR2 FNYEAQ (reference sequence). This CDR3 contains 21 residues. Trimming took 2 bases from V and 7 from J; bases not matched to a gene: 22. CDR3 DNA: TGTGCCAGCAGCTTACACCGACTCACCGTTGGACAGGGGGCGAATTTAAATGAGCAGTTCTTC. Protein sequence: CASSLHRLTVGQGANLNEQFF.